One T cell receptor (beta chain) is described in this entry. J lost 0 bases, V lost 5 bases, and 7 bases had no gene match. Germline assignment: CDR1 GTSNPN and CDR2 SVGIG (reference sequence). The length of the CDR3 is 15 residues. The data were obtained in a study of blood T cell repertoires in COVID-19. About the study: PBMCs, B-cell-depleted T cells, or T cells were the source of the cDNA or gDNA that made up the material.

Here immunoSEQ multiplex PCR was the method, and the copy in TCRdb shows in-frame clones only, minus some. The sample carries over 350,000 clones, roughly 88% recorded once. This clonotype originated in a woman younger than 45 with active or convalescent COVID-19. The rearrangement links TRBV30 to TRBJ1-1; 9 bases map to TRBD1. Sequencing was done on a sample of peripheral blood. The CDR3: CAWGRTGVVNTEAFF. The CDR3 nucleotides read TGTGCCTGGGGGAGGACAGGGGTGGTGAACACTGAAGCTTTCTTT.